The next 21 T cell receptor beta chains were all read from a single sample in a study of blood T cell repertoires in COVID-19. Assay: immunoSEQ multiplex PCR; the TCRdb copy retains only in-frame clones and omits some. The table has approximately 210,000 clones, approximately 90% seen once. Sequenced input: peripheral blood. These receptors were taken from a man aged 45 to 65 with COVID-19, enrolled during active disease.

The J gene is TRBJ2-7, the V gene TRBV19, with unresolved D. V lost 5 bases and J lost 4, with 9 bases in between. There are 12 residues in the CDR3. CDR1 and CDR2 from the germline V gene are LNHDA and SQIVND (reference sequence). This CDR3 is CASSPTGYEQYF. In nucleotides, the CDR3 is TGTGCCAGTAGTCCCACGGGTTACGAGCAGTACTTC.

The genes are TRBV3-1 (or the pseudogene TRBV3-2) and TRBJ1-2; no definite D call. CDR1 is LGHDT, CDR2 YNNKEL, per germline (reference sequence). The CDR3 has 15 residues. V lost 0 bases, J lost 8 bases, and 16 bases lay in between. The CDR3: CASSQDPLGEFGYTF. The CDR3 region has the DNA TGTGCCAGCAGCCAAGATCCCCTCGGGGAATTCGGCTACACCTTC.

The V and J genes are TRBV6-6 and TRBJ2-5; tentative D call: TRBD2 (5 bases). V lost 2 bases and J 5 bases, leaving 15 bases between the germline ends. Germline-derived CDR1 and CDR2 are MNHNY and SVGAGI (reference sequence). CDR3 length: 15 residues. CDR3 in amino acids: CASSYLRGRRETQYF. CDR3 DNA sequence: TGTGCCAGCAGTTACCTACGCGGGCGGAGGGAGACCCAGTACTTC.

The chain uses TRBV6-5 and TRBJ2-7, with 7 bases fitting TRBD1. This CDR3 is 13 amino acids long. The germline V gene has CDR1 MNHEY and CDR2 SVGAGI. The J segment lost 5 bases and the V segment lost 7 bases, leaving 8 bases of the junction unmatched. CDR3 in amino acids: CASIATGRNEQYF. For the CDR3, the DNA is TGTGCCAGCATCGCGACAGGGAGAAACGAGCAGTACTTC.

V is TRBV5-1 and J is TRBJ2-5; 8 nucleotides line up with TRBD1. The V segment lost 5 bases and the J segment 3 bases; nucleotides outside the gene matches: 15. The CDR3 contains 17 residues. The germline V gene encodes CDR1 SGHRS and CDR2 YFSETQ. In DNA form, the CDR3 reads TGCGCCAGCAGGCCCGACAGGGGTGGGAAGTTAAAAGAGACCCAGTACTTC. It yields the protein CASRPDRGGKLKETQYF.

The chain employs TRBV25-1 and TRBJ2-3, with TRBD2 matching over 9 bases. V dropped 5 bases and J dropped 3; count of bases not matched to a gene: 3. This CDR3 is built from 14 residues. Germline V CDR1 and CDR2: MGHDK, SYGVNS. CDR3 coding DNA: TGTGCCAGCAGTTGGGCGGGAGGGACAGATACGCAGTATTTT. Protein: CASSWAGGTDTQYF. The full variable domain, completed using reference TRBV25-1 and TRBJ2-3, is EADIYQTPRYLVIGTGKKITLECSQTMGHDKMYWYQQDPGMELHLIHYSYGVNSTEKGDLSSESTVSRIRTEHFPLTLESARPSHTSQYLCASSWAGGTDTQYFGPGTRLTVL.

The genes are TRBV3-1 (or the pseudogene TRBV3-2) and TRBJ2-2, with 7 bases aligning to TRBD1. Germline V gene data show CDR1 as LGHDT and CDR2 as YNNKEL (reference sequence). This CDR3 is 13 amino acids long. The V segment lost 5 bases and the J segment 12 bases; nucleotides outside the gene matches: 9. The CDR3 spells CASSSGGLVKLFF. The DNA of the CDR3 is TGTGCCAGCAGCTCAGGGGGTCTGGTGAAGCTGTTTTTT.

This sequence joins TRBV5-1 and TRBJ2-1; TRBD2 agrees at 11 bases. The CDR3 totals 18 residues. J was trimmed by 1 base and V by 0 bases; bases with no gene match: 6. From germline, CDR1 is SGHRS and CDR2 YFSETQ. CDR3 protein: CASSLGLAGIPSYNEQFF. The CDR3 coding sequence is TGCGCCAGCAGCTTGGGACTAGCGGGGATCCCGTCCTACAATGAGCAGTTCTTC.

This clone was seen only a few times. In DNA form, the CDR3 reads TGTGCCAGTAGAGACAGGCGTCCGATTGAAAAACTGTTTTTT. Translation: CASRDRRPIEKLFF. The V and J genes are TRBV19 and TRBJ1-4, with a possible D match to TRBD1 (6 bases). The CDR3 consists of 14 residues. CDR1 and CDR2 (germline): LNHDA, SQIVND (reference sequence). V was clipped by 6 bases and J by 7 bases, with 15 bases between them.

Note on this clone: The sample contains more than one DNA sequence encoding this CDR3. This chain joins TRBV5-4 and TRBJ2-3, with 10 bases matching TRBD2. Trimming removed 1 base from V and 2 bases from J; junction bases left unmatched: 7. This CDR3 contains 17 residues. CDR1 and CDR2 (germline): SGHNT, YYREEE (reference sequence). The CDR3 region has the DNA TGTGCCAGCAGCTTGAGGTTAGCGGGGGGCCCCACAGATACGCAGTATTTT. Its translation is CASSLRLAGGPTDTQYF.

As DNA, the CDR3 is TGTGCCAGCAGCTTGGACAGGGGGCTCTATGGCTACACCTTC. It codes for CASSLDRGLYGYTF. The chain carries TRBV7-9 and TRBJ1-2, with 11 bases matching TRBD1. The V and J ends lost 3 bases and 4 bases, in that order; junction bases with no gene match: 1. Per the germline V gene, CDR1 is SEHNR and CDR2 is FQNEAQ (reference sequence). The CDR3 is 14 amino acids.

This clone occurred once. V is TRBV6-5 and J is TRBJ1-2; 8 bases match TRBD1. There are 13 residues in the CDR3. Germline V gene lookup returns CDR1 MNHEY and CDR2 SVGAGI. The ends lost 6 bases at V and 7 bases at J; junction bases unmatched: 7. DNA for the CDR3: TGTGCCAGCAGAGGTACAGGGGGTGGTGGCTACACCTTC. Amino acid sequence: CASRGTGGGGYTF.

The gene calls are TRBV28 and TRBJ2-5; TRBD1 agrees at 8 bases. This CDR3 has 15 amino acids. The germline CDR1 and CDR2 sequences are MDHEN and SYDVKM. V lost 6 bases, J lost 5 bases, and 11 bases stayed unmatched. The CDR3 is CASSSTRQGWETQYF. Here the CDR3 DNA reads TGTGCCAGCAGCTCCACAAGACAGGGGTGGGAGACCCAGTACTTC.

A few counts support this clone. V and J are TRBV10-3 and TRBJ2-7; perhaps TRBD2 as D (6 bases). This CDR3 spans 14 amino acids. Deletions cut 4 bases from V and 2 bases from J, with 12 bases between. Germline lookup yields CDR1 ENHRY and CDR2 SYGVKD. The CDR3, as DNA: TGTGCCATCAGTGGGCGGGACGACGCCTACGAGCAGTACTTC. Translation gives CAISGRDDAYEQYF.

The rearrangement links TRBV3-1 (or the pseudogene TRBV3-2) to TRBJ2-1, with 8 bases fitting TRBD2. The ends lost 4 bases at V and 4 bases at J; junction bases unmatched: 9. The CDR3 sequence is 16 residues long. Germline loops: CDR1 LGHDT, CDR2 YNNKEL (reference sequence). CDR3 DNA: TGTGCCAGCAGCCTAGTCGGCGGGGGGATTTACAATGAGCAGTTCTTC. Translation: CASSLVGGGIYNEQFF.

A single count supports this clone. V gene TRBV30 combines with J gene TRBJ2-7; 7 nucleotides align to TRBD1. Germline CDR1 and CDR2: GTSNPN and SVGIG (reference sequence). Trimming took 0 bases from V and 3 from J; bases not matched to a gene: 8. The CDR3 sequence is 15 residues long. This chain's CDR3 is CAWSVSRGGDYEQYF. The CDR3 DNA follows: TGTGCCTGGAGTGTATCCCGAGGGGGCGACTACGAGCAGTACTTC. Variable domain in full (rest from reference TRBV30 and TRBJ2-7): SQTIHQWPATLVQPVGSPLSLECTVEGTSNPNLYWYRQAAGRGLQLLFYSVGIGQISSEVPQNLSASRPQDRQFILSSKKLLLSDSGFYLCAWSVSRGGDYEQYFGPGTRLTVT.

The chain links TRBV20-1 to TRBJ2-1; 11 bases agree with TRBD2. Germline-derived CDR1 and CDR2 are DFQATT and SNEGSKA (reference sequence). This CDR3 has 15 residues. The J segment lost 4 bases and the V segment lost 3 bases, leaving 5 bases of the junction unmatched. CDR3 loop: CSASGGTSGYNEQFF. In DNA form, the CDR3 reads TGCAGTGCTAGTGGCGGGACTAGCGGTTACAATGAGCAGTTCTTC.

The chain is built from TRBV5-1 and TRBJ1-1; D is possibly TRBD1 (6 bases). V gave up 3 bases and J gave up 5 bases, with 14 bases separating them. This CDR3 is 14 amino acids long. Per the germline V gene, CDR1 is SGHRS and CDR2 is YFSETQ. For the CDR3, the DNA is TGCGCCAGCAGCTCAGATTACAGGGAGACTGAAGCTTTCTTT. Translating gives CASSSDYRETEAFF.

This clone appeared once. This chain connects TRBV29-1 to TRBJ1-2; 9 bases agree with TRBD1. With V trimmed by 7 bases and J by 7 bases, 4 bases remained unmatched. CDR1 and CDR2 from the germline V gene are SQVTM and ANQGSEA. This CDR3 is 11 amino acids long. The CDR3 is CSAWDRAGYTF. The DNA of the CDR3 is TGCAGCGCTTGGGACAGGGCTGGCTACACCTTC.

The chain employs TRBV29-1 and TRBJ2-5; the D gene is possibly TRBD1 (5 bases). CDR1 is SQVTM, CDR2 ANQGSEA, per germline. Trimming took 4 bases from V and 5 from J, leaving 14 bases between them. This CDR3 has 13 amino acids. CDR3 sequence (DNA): TGCAGCGTTGGGGGCGATGCGAGGGAGACCCAGTACTTC. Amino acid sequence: CSVGGDARETQYF.

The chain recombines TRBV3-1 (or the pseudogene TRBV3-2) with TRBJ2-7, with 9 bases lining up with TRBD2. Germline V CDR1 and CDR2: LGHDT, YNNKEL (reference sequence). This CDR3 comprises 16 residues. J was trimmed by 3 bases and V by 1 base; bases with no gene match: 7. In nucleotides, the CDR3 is TGTGCCAGCAGCCAAGGCCGACTAGCGGCGGTCTACGAGCAGTACTTC. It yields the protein CASSQGRLAAVYEQYF.